This T cell receptor beta chain appears in the sequencing data of a study of OX40 agonist ivuxolimab in advanced cancers. Overall study context: Every patient in dose escalation had hepatocellular carcinoma, melanoma, renal cell or head and neck cancer. Among those enrolled, mean age was about 62 years (range roughly 23 to 79) and 75% to 85% were male. Overall study results and limits: Within 6 weeks, CD4+ and CD8+ blood T cells expanded clonally at 0.1 to 3.0 mg/kg. In a subset of nonresponders, normalized T-cell clonal expansion was also low.

This clone has just one count. Its antigen is not identified. The germline V and J ends were trimmed by 0 bases and 9 bases, with 15 bases remaining between them. The length of the CDR3 is 15 residues. Germline V CDR1 and CDR2: MGHRA, YSYEKL. Clones were sequenced by immunoSEQ multiplex PCR, and TCRdb holds only the in-frame ones, with some missing. The repertoire consists of about 27,000 clones, with around nine tenths occurring once and the leading ten covering approximately 20%. The rearrangement joins TRBV4-1 to TRBJ1-5; D not resolved. The sequencing used CD4+ or CD8+ T cells sorted from blood, collected in a trial of the OX40 agonist ivuxolimab. This clonotype was sampled from an adult with an advanced solid tumor such as melanoma, head and neck, liver or kidney cancer. CDR3 region: CASSQDRGPIRPQHF. Here the CDR3 DNA reads TGCGCCAGCAGCCAAGACCGAGGGCCGATCCGGCCCCAGCATTTT.